The 29 T cell receptor beta chains below come from one sample, sequenced in a study of T-cell memory formation after mild COVID-19. TCRdb re-derived calls from the 5' RACE reads in MiXCR, one entry per CDR3 protein. The sample lists about 430,000 distinct CDR3 sequences; more than 20% were seen once. Sequencing was done on a sample of PBMCs or a T cell subset sorted from them (not recorded which). These receptors were collected from an adult woman who had mild COVID-19 (a few samples of this study predate the infection). Cell type and time point are not known.

J is TRBJ2-2 and V is TRBV7-8; 8 bases are shared with TRBD1. The CDR3 loop spans 16 amino acids. Germline CDR1 reads SGHVS; CDR2 reads FQNEAQ. The trim removed 5 bases at V and 2 bases at J, leaving 7 bases unmatched. CDR3 sequence reads: CASSVRQGSNTGELFF. The CDR3 DNA is TGTGCCAGCAGCGTTAGACAGGGGTCCAACACCGGGGAGCTGTTTTTT.

V and J are TRBV6-5 and TRBJ2-7, with TRBD2 identical over 7 bases. The germline gives CDR1 MNHEY, CDR2 SVGAGI. This CDR3 comprises 15 residues. The V gene end was trimmed by 0 bases and the J gene end by 0 bases; junction bases not matched to a gene: 2. The CDR3 bases are TGTGCCAGCAGTTACTCGAGCGGGGCCTCCTACGAGCAGTACTTC. Amino acid sequence: CASSYSSGASYEQYF.

This clonotype was detected ten times or more. The chain combines TRBV7-2 with TRBJ2-1, with D perhaps matching TRBD2 (6 bases). V lost 4 bases and J lost 10, with 26 bases in between. The germline gives CDR1 SGHTA, CDR2 FQGNSA. CDR3 size: 17 residues. The CDR3 here is CASSSALLAARRGEQFF. The CDR3 region has the DNA TGTGCCAGCAGCTCCGCCCTATTAGCGGCTAGGCGAGGGGAGCAGTTCTTC.

This clonotype was found a few times. The genes are TRBV24-1 and TRBJ2-1, with 14 bases aligning to TRBD2. In germline, CDR1 is KGHDR, CDR2 SFDVKD. Losses at the gene ends were 4 bases for V and 6 bases for J; bases not matched to a gene: 4. The CDR3 length is 16 residues. The CDR3 here is CATSDTGLAGGNEQFF. For the CDR3, the DNA is TGTGCCACCAGTGACACTGGACTAGCGGGGGGCAATGAGCAGTTCTTC.

The chain has TRBV7-9 and TRBJ2-5; possible D gene TRBD1, 6 bases. Germline V gene data show CDR1 as SEHNR and CDR2 as FQNEAQ (reference sequence). The CDR3 has 19 amino acids. V lost 5 bases to trimming and J lost 2 bases, with 27 bases between them. The DNA of the CDR3 is TGTGCCAGCAGCCCCAGCAGGGGTAGACTTACCGTTCGTCAAGAGACCCAGTACTTC. Translation: CASSPSRGRLTVRQETQYF.

This clonotype was picked up a small number of times. The chain employs TRBV24-1 and TRBJ1-1; possibly TRBD1 for D (6 bases). Trimming removed 3 bases at V and 7 bases at J, with 14 bases between. Germline CDR1 KGHDR, CDR2 SFDVKD. This CDR3 has 14 residues. CDR3 DNA sequence: TGTGCCACCAGTGATCCGCGGGGGGCGGATGAAGCTTTCTTT. Translating it yields CATSDPRGADEAFF.

This chain uses TRBV5-1 with TRBJ2-4, with a weak D call TRBD1 (6 bases). Between the trimmed V and J ends, which lost 4 bases and 6 bases, there was a span of 17 bases. The CDR3 consists of 15 residues. In germline, CDR1 is SGHRS, CDR2 YFSETQ. The CDR3 region is CASSHEMGAVNIQYF. CDR3 DNA sequence: TGCGCCAGCAGCCACGAAATGGGGGCCGTAAACATTCAGTACTTC.

The table lists this clonotype with a few counts. The V call is TRBV5-1, the J call TRBJ1-1; the D is unclear. There are 14 residues in the CDR3. The germline CDR1 and CDR2 sequences are SGHRS and YFSETQ. Trimming pared 4 bases from V and 4 bases from J, leaving 14 bases between. DNA of the CDR3: TGCGCCAGCAGCCGGACCGTAAGCGGCACTGAAGCTTTCTTT. Residues: CASSRTVSGTEAFF. Using reference TRBV5-1 and TRBJ1-1 for the parts outside the CDR3, the full variable domain is KAGVTQTPRYLIKTRGQQVTLSCSPISGHRSVSWYQQTPGQGLQFLFEYFSETQRNKGNFPGRFSGRQFSNSRSEMNVSTLELGDSALYLCASSRTVSGTEAFFGQGTRLTVV.

Written as DNA, the CDR3 is TGTGCCAGCAGCTCAGGGGGGTTTGGAAACACCATATATTTT. This encodes CASSSGGFGNTIYF. J is TRBJ1-3 and V is TRBV7-8, with TRBD1 matching 7 bases. The CDR3 sequence is 14 residues long. V trimming: 4 bases; J trimming: 3 bases; junction bases outside the gene matches: 3. Germline CDR1 reads SGHVS; CDR2 reads FQNEAQ.

The V call is TRBV24-1, the J call TRBJ2-5; TRBD2 matches at 8 bases. Losses at the gene ends were 3 bases for V and 5 bases for J; bases not matched to a gene: 7. From germline, CDR1 is KGHDR and CDR2 SFDVKD. The CDR3 runs to 15 residues. The CDR3 DNA reads as TGTGCCACCAGTGATGGGGCAGCGGGGGAGGAGACCCAGTACTTC. Protein sequence: CATSDGAAGEETQYF.

This clonotype was recorded at least ten times. The chain combines TRBV5-5 with TRBJ2-3; TRBD1 aligns across 7 bases. Germline CDR1 reads SGHKS; CDR2 reads YYEKEE (reference sequence). V dropped 7 bases and J dropped 3; count of bases not matched to a gene: 11. The CDR3 is 15 residues long. CDR3 sequence (DNA): TGTGCCAGCTATTTAAGGGGGCGCGGTACAGATACGCAGTATTTT. Translated: CASYLRGRGTDTQYF. Full variable domain (remainder filled in from reference TRBV5-5 and TRBJ2-3): DAGVTQSPTHLIKTRGQQVTLRCSPISGHKSVSWYQQVLGQGPQFIFQYYEKEERGRGNFPDRFSARQFPNYSSELNVNALLLGDSALYLCASYLRGRGTDTQYFGPGTRLTVL.

At least ten counts were recorded for this clonotype. The chain links TRBV7-6 to TRBJ2-1; TRBD2 matches 8 bases. The V gene's germline CDR1 is SGHVS and CDR2 FNYEAQ. V was clipped by 5 bases and J by 0 bases; unmatched bases: 0. This CDR3 is built from 14 residues. CDR3: CASSSGSSYNEQFF. The CDR3 DNA sequence: TGTGCCAGCAGCAGCGGGAGCTCCTACAATGAGCAGTTCTTC.

The gene calls are TRBV6-5 and TRBJ1-2; D may be TRBD1 (5 bases). V was pared by 2 bases and J by 0 bases, with 16 bases between. CDR3 length: 17 amino acids. Germline V gene sequence: CDR1 MNHEY, CDR2 SVGAGI. CDR3 residues: CASSYRGVRLTNYGYTF. As DNA, the CDR3 is TGTGCCAGCAGTTACAGGGGCGTTCGATTGACTAACTATGGCTACACCTTC.

This clonotype occurred a few times. The chain recombines TRBV24-1 with TRBJ1-2; tentatively, D is TRBD1 (5 bases). The CDR3 has 14 amino acids. Germline loops: CDR1 KGHDR, CDR2 SFDVKD. Deletions cut 10 bases from V and 2 bases from J, with 16 bases between. The CDR3 DNA is TGTGCCACTCAAAAGGGGACCGGCAACTATGGCTACACCTTC. Translating gives CATQKGTGNYGYTF.

This clonotype was observed at least ten times. This chain links TRBV2 with TRBJ2-1; D possibly corresponds to TRBD1 (8 bases). CDR3 length: 12 amino acids. The germline V and J ends were trimmed by 11 bases and 7 bases, with 15 bases remaining between them. Germline values: CDR1 SNHLY, CDR2 FYNNEI. In nucleotides, the CDR3 is TGTGCCTCAACAGGGGGGGCGAATGAGCAGTTCTTC. Amino acids: CASTGGANEQFF.

The sample holds a few counts of this clonotype. This chain links TRBV24-1 with TRBJ2-1, with 9 bases identical to TRBD2. Per the germline V gene, CDR1 is KGHDR and CDR2 is SFDVKD. The CDR3 length is 16 residues. V was pared by 1 base and J by 5 bases, with 5 bases of the junction left unmatched. CDR3 loop: CATSDFGGGANNEQFF. CDR3 nucleotides: TGTGCCACCAGTGATTTCGGCGGGGGGGCCAACAATGAGCAGTTCTTC.

The chain carries TRBV20-1 and TRBJ2-3; possibly TRBD2 for D (5 bases). Between the trimmed V and J ends, which lost 3 bases and 2 bases, there was a span of 12 bases. The CDR3 is made up of 14 amino acids. Germline V gene data show CDR1 as DFQATT and CDR2 as SNEGSKA (reference sequence). The CDR3 loop reads CSASTAEDTDTQYF. CDR3 sequence (DNA): TGCAGTGCTAGTACCGCGGAGGACACAGATACGCAGTATTTT.

This clonotype showed up just a few times. This chain links TRBV11-2 with TRBJ2-3; the match to TRBD2 covers 9 bases. Trimming cost V 5 bases and J 1 base; bases outside gene matches: 10. Germline assignment: CDR1 SGHAT and CDR2 FQNNGV. The CDR3 has 17 residues. CDR3 sequence: CASSHSLLAGRTDTQYF. The CDR3 nucleotides are TGTGCCAGCAGCCATAGCCTCCTAGCGGGGCGCACAGATACGCAGTATTTT.

This clonotype was picked up a small number of times. The chain joins TRBV2 to TRBJ2-1; 9 positions agree with TRBD2. Looked up from germline, CDR1 is SNHLY and CDR2 is FYNNEI. V was clipped by 3 bases and J by 9 bases; unmatched bases: 6. This CDR3 spans 14 amino acids. The DNA of the CDR3 is TGTGCCAGCAGTGAGCGGGGGGGTGCCGCTGAGCAGTTCTTC. It codes for CASSERGGAAEQFF.

The chain carries TRBV11-2 and TRBJ1-2, with 9 bases matching TRBD1. The V gene end was trimmed by 3 bases and the J gene end by 6 bases; junction bases not matched to a gene: 8. CDR3 length: 15 residues. Germline V CDR1 and CDR2: SGHAT, FQNNGV. CDR3 protein: CASSFHAGQGNGYTF. In DNA form, the CDR3 reads TGTGCCAGCAGCTTTCATGCAGGACAGGGGAATGGCTACACCTTC.

This clonotype was seen a few times. The chain carries TRBV24-1 and TRBJ2-5, with D possibly matching TRBD2 (6 bases). The V and J ends lost 3 bases and 5 bases respectively, with 12 bases between them. CDR1 KGHDR and CDR2 SFDVKD come from the germline V gene. The CDR3 is 14 residues long. CDR3 coding DNA: TGTGCCACCAGTGATAATCGGGAGTGGGAGACCCAGTACTTC. Residues: CATSDNREWETQYF.

This clonotype was observed a few times. The chain has TRBV11-2 and TRBJ2-3; D possibly uses TRBD1 or TRBD2 (6 bases each). Germline V lookup: CDR1 SGHAT, CDR2 FQNNGV. The CDR3 is 16 amino acids. The ends were cut back, 5 bases at V and 6 bases at J, with 21 bases in the middle. DNA of the CDR3: TGTGCCAGCAGCCCTCCAGGGACGGGGGCCTTTGATACGCAGTATTTT. Protein: CASSPPGTGAFDTQYF.

This clonotype showed up just a few times. This chain joins TRBV20-1 and TRBJ2-3; D not certain. The V gene's germline CDR1 is DFQATT and CDR2 SNEGSKA (reference sequence). CDR3 length: 10 residues. The V end lost 2 bases, the J end lost 4 bases, and 1 base lay between the germline ends. CDR3 bases: TGCAGTGCTAGATCAGATACGCAGTATTTT. Its translation is CSARSDTQYF.

The chain is built from TRBV12-5 and TRBJ1-1; D remains unclear. CDR3 size: 13 residues. Looked up from germline, CDR1 is LGHNT and CDR2 is FRNRAP. With 7 bases removed from V and 1 base from J, the gap between germline ends came to 10 bases. The CDR3 is CASALGWNTEAFF. Written as DNA, the CDR3 is TGTGCTAGTGCCCTGGGGTGGAACACTGAAGCTTTCTTT.

The rearrangement joins TRBV20-1 to TRBJ2-1; possible D gene TRBD2, 6 bases. Trimming removed 5 bases from V and 6 bases from J, with 26 bases in between. The CDR3 is made up of 17 amino acids. CDR1 and CDR2 (germline): DFQATT, SNEGSKA (reference sequence). CDR3 nucleotides: TGCAGTGCTGGTTCCCCGCCTGGGGGAGGTCGGGGCAATGAGCAGTTCTTC. Encoded protein: CSAGSPPGGGRGNEQFF.

The chain couples TRBV4-2 to TRBJ2-1, with D perhaps matching TRBD2 (5 bases). The CDR3 totals 14 residues. V lost 1 base to trimming and J lost 5 bases, with 9 bases between them. CDR1 LGHNA and CDR2 YNFKEQ come from the germline V gene. In DNA, the CDR3 is TGTGCCAGCAGCCAAGGGACTCTCAACAATGAGCAGTTCTTC. As protein: CASSQGTLNNEQFF.

This clonotype was seen only once. The chain uses TRBV4-1 and TRBJ1-1; D remains ambiguous. Trimming took 0 bases from V and 5 from J, leaving 19 bases between them. This CDR3 has 17 residues. Germline loops: CDR1 MGHRA, CDR2 YSYEKL. For the CDR3, the DNA is TGCGCCAGCAGCCAAGATCTTATTCCAAGAGGGCGGACTGAAGCTTTCTTT. Protein: CASSQDLIPRGRTEAFF.

The rearrangement joins TRBV29-1 to TRBJ2-7, with D possibly being TRBD1 (5 bases). V gave up 7 bases and J gave up 3 bases, with 19 bases separating them. Germline V gene data show CDR1 as SQVTM and CDR2 as ANQGSEA. This CDR3 has 14 amino acids. The CDR3 region has the DNA TGCAGCGCCGGCAGGGCGAATAAGGACTACGAGCAGTACTTC. This encodes CSAGRANKDYEQYF.

V is TRBV7-9 and J is TRBJ1-2; 7 bases map to TRBD1. The CDR3 has 14 amino acids. With V trimmed by 5 bases and J by 5 bases, 8 bases remained unmatched. Germline V lookup: CDR1 SEHNR, CDR2 FQNEAQ (reference sequence). CDR3 coding DNA: TGTGCCAGCAGCGCAGAGAGGGGGCTGTATGGCTACACCTTC. This sequence encodes CASSAERGLYGYTF.